This T cell receptor beta chain was found in a study of T cell changes during pregnancy in multiple sclerosis. Produced via immunoSEQ multiplex PCR; TCRdb's table is partial and in-frame only. The sample lists approximately 40,000 clones, 80% to 95% occurring once. From germline, CDR1 is MNHNY and CDR2 SVGAGI (reference sequence). The CDR3 is 14 residues long. V shed 2 bases and J shed 2 bases, with 8 bases lying between them. The chain is built from TRBV6-6 and TRBJ2-3, with D perhaps TRBD2 (6 bases). This receptor was obtained from a female donor with multiple sclerosis, enrolled in a pregnancy study. The material was CD8+ T cells from peripheral blood mononuclear cells, obtained in the third trimester of pregnancy. CDR3 in DNA: TGTGCCAGCAGTTACGTAGCGGTCACAGATACGCAGTATTTT. The encoded protein is CASSYVAVTDTQYF.